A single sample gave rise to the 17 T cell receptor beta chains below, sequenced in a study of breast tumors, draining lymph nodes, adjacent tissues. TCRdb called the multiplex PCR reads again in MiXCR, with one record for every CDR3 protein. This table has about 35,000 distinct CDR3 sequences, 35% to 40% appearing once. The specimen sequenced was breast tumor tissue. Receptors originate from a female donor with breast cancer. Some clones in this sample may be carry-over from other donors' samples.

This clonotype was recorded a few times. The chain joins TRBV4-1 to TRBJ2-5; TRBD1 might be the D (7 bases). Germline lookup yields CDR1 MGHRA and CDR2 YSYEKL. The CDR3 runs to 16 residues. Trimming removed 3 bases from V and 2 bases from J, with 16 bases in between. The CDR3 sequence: CASSQSQTGRQETQYF. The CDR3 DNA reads TGCGCCAGCAGCCAGTCCCAGACAGGGAGGCAAGAGACCCAGTACTTC.

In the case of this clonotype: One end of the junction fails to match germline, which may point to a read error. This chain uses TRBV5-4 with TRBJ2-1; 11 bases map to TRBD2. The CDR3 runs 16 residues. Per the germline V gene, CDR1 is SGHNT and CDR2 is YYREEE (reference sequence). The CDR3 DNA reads TGTGCCAGCAAAATTGGGACTAGCGGACCCAACGGTGAGCGGTTCTTC. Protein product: CASKIGTSGPNGERFF.

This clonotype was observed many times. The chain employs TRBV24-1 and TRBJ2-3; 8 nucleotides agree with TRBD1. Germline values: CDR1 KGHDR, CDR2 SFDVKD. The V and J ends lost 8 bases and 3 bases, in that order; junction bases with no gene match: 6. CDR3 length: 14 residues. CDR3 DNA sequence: TGTGCCACCAAAGGACAGGGTCTAACAGATACGCAGTATTTT. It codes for CATKGQGLTDTQYF.

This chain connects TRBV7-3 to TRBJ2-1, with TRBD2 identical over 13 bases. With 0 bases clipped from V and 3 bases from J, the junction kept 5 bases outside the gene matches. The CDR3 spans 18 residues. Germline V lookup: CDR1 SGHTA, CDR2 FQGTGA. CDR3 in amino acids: CASSLTTSGRGSYNEQFF. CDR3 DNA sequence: TGTGCCAGCAGCTTAACCACTAGCGGGAGGGGAAGCTACAATGAGCAGTTCTTC.

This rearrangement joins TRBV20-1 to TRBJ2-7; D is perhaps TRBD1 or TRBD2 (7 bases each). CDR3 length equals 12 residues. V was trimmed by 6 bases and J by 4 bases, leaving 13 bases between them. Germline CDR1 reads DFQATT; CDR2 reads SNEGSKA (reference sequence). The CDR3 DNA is TGCAGTGCCCAGCGGGACAGTTACGAGCAGTACTTC. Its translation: CSAQRDSYEQYF.

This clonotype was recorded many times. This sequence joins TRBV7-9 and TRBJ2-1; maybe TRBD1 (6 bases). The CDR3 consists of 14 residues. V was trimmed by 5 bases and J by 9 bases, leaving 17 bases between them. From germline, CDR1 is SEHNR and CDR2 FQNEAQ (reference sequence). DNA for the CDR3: TGTGCCAGCAGCCACAACGGACAGAGTGGTGAGCAGTTCTTC. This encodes CASSHNGQSGEQFF.

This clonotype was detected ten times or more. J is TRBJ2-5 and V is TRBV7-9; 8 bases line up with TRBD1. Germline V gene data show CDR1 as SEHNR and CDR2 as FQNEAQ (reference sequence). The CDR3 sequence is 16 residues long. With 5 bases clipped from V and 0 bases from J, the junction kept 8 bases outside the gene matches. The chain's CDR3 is CASSVGTGGYQETQYF. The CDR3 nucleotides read TGTGCCAGCAGCGTTGGGACAGGTGGATACCAAGAGACCCAGTACTTC.

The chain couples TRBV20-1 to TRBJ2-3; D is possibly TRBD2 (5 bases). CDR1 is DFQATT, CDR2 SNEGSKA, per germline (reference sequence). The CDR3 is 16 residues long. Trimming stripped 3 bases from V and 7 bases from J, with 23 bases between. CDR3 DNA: TGCAGTGCTAGGGGCCTTTGGGGAGAGAGGCCCAATACGCAGTATTTT. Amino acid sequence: CSARGLWGERPNTQYF.

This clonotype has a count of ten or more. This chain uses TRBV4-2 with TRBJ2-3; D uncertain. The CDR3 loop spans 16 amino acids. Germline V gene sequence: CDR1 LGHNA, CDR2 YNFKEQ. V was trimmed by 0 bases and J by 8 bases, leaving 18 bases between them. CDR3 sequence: CASSQDHSLGLGTQYF. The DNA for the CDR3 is TGTGCCAGCAGCCAAGATCATTCCCTAGGTCTCGGTACGCAGTATTTT.

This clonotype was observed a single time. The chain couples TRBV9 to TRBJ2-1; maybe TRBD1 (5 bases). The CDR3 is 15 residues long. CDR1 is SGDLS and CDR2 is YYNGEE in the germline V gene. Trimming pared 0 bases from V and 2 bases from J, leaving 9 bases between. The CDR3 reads CASSVAGSAYNEQFF. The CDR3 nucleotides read TGTGCCAGCAGCGTAGCAGGGTCGGCCTACAATGAGCAGTTCTTC.

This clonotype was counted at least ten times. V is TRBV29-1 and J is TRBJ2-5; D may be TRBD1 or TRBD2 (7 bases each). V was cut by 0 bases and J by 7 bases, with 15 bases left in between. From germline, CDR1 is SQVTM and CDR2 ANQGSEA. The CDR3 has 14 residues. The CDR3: CSVEDQGGVGTQYF. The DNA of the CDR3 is TGCAGCGTTGAAGATCAGGGGGGGGTCGGGACCCAGTACTTC. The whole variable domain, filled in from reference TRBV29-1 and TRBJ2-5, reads SAVISQKPSRDICQRGTSLTIQCQVDSQVTMMFWYRQQPGQSLTLIATANQGSEATYESGFVIDKFPISRPNLTFSTLTVSNMSPEDSSIYLCSVEDQGGVGTQYFGPGTRLLVL.

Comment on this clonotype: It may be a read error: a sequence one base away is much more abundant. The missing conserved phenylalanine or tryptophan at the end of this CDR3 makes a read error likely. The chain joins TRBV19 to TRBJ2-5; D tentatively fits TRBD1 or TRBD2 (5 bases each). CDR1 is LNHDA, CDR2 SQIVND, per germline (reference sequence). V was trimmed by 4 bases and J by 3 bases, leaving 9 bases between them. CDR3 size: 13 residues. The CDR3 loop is CASSRDGKETQYL. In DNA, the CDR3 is TGTGCCAGTAGTAGGGACGGAAAAGAGACCCAGTACCTC.

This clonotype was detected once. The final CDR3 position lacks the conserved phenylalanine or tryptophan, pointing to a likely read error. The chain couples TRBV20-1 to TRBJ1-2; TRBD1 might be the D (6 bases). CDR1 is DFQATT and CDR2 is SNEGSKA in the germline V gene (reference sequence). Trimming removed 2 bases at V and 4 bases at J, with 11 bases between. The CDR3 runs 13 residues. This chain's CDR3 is CSARRGAGYGYTL. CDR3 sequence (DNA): TGCAGTGCTAGACGGGGGGCGGGCTATGGCTACACCCTC.

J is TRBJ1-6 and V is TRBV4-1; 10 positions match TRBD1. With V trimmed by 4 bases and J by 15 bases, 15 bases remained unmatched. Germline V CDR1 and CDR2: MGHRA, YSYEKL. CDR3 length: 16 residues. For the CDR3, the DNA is TGCGCCAGCAGCCTCGAAACGACAGGGGGCGCGGCCCGCCTCCACTTT. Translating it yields CASSLETTGGAARLHF.

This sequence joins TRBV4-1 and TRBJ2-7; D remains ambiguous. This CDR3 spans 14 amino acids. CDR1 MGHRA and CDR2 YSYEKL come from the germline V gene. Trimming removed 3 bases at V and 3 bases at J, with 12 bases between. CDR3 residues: CASSHPSRLYEQYF. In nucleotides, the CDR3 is TGCGCCAGCAGCCATCCCTCGAGGCTCTACGAGCAGTACTTC.

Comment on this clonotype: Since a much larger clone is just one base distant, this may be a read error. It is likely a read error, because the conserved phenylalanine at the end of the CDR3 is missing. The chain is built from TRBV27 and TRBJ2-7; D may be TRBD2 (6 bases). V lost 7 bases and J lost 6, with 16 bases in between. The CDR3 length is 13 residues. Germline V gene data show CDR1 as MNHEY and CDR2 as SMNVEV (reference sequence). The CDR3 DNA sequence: TGTGCCAGCAACCCTACCGGAGGGCGCGAGCAGTACCTC. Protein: CASNPTGGREQYL.

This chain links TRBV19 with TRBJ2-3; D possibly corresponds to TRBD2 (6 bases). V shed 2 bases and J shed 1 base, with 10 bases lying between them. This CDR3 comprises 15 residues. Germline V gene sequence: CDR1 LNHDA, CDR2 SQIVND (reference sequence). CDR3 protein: CASSIRREGTDTQYF. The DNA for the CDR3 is TGTGCCAGTAGTATACGGAGGGAAGGCACAGATACGCAGTATTTT.